The rows below give T cell receptor beta chains drawn from one sample of a study of blood T cell repertoires in COVID-19. The data were produced by immunoSEQ multiplex PCR, yet TCRdb's version contains in-frame clones alone and is incomplete. The table has about 150,000 clones, approximately 87% seen once. Source material: PBMCs or T cells enriched from blood (not recorded which). The receptors were sampled from a woman in her twenties or thirties with acute COVID-19. Both conserved end residues are part of each CDR3. D genes are given only for firm matches. Clone size is stated in some rows and not others, as once, few, many or a class when expanded.

>TRBJ1-2|-|TRBD1|TRBV3-1/TRBV3-2
CASSPPDRGYGYTF
TGTGCCAGCAGCCCCCCGGACAGGGGCTATGGCTACACCTTC
>TRBJ2-7|-|-|TRBV2
CASIPAGSYEQYF
TGTGCCAGCATCCCCGCGGGCTCCTACGAGCAGTACTTC
>TRBJ2-1|-|TRBD1|TRBV2
CASSVRTGGAGGQFF
TGTGCCAGCAGTGTAAGGACAGGGGGCGCGGGAGGGCAGTTCTTC
>TRBJ1-5|-|-|TRBV19
CASSTTGSNQPQHF
TGTGCCAGTAGTACCACAGGGAGCAATCAGCCCCAGCATTTT
>TRBJ1-5|-|-|TRBV7-8
CASSLDKTYQPQHF
TGTGCCAGCAGCTTAGACAAGACATATCAGCCCCAGCATTTT
>TRBJ2-1|-|TRBD2|TRBV11-3
CASRPGLAGGPGYNEQFF
TGTGCCAGCAGGCCCGGACTAGCGGGAGGGCCTGGATACAATGAGCAGTTCTTC
>TRBJ2-3|-|-|TRBV18
CASSPPGRAGTDTQYF
TGTGCCAGCTCACCACCGGGTCGCGCGGGCACAGATACGCAGTATTTT
>TRBJ1-5|-|-|TRBV30
CAWSQGGGQPQHF
TGTGCCTGGAGTCAGGGAGGGGGGCAGCCCCAGCATTTT
>TRBJ2-7|-|-|TRBV5-6
CASSIGLTYEQYF
TGTGCCAGCAGCATAGGACTCACCTACGAGCAGTACTTC
>TRBJ2-5|-|-|TRBV18
CASSPPSGGETQYF
TGTGCCAGCTCACCACCATCCGGGGGAGAGACCCAGTACTTC
>TRBJ2-7|-|TRBD2|TRBV5-1
CASSLAITGGPWYEQYF
TGCGCCAGCAGCTTGGCGATAACGGGAGGGCCCTGGTACGAGCAGTACTTC
>TRBJ2-3|-|TRBD2|TRBV2
CATQGLPLLAQYF
TGTGCCACCCAGGGACTACCTCTCCTCGCGCAGTATTTT
>TRBJ2-5|-|TRBD2|TRBV7-2
CASSFGLAGGETQYF
TGTGCCAGCAGCTTCGGACTAGCGGGAGGAGAGACCCAGTACTTC
>TRBJ1-4|-|-|TRBV21-1
CATLGAEEKLFF
TGTGCCACCCTGGGAGCGGAAGAAAAACTGTTTTTT
>TRBJ2-1|-|-|TRBV19
CASSKSSSYNEQFF
TGTGCCAGTAGTAAGAGTAGCTCCTACAATGAGCAGTTCTTC
>TRBJ2-1|-|TRBD2|TRBV11-2
CASSPARTSATNEQFF
TGTGCCAGCAGCCCGGCCAGGACTAGCGCAACTAATGAGCAGTTCTTC
>TRBJ1-5|once|-|TRBV28
CASSPLMTDSNQPQHF
TGTGCCAGCAGTCCCCTAATGACAGATAGCAATCAGCCCCAGCATTTT
>TRBJ1-5|-|TRBD1|TRBV6-6
CASSSGTGGQPQHF
TGTGCCAGCAGTTCTGGGACAGGGGGCCAGCCCCAGCATTTT
>TRBJ2-1|-|TRBD2|TRBV30
CAWSFKLAGASNEQFF
TGTGCCTGGAGTTTCAAACTAGCGGGAGCTTCCAATGAGCAGTTCTTC
>TRBJ1-6|-|-|TRBV9
CASSVDGLLTGSPLHF
TGTGCCAGCAGCGTAGACGGACTATTAACGGGTTCACCCCTCCACTTT
>TRBJ2-4|-|-|TRBV7-9
CASSFGQGRDIQYF
TGTGCCAGCAGCTTTGGGCAGGGGAGGGACATTCAGTACTTC
>TRBJ2-1|-|TRBD2|TRBV10-2
CASSETGGPYNEQFF
TGCGCCAGCAGTGAGACGGGAGGGCCCTACAATGAGCAGTTCTTC
>TRBJ1-1|-|TRBD1|TRBV19
CASSTLAGTGNTEAFF
TGTGCCAGTAGTACCTTGGCCGGGACAGGGAACACTGAAGCTTTCTTT
>TRBJ2-1|-|-|TRBV27
CASRGGNEQFF
TGTGCCAGCCGAGGGGGCAATGAGCAGTTCTTC
>TRBJ2-7|-|TRBD1|TRBV10-3
CAISGGQGPYEQYF
TGTGCCATCAGTGGGGGACAGGGACCCTACGAGCAGTACTTC
>TRBJ1-4|-|-|TRBV21-1
CASSKEKRNRRTKWNEKLFF
TGTGCCAGCAGCAAAGAAAAACGGAACAGGAGAACTAAATGGAATGAAAAACTGTTTTTT
>TRBJ2-5|-|-|TRBV30
CAWSVLPETQYF
TGTGCCTGGAGTGTACTTCCTGAGACCCAGTACTTC
>TRBJ2-7|-|TRBD2|TRBV18
CASSPLAGGTYEQYF
TGTGCCAGCTCACCACTAGCGGGAGGGACCTACGAGCAGTACTTC
>TRBJ1-2|-|TRBD1|TRBV7-2
CASSPRQGNYGYTF
TGTGCCAGCAGCCCGAGACAGGGAAACTATGGCTACACCTTC
>TRBJ1-1|-|TRBD1|TRBV2
CASREGAITNTEAFF
TGTGCCAGCAGGGAGGGGGCAATAACAAACACTGAAGCTTTCTTT
>TRBJ1-6|-|-|TRBV27
CASSFAGPDSPLHF
TGTGCCAGCAGTTTTGCAGGGCCTGATTCACCCCTCCACTTT
>TRBJ2-7|-|TRBD1|TRBV18
CASSQTNVQGSWASYEQYF
TGTGCCAGCTCCCAGACGAACGTACAGGGGAGTTGGGCCTCCTACGAGCAGTACTTC
>TRBJ1-5|-|TRBD1|TRBV27
CASSLISQGAWGQPQHF
TGTGCCAGCAGTCTAATATCACAGGGGGCTTGGGGTCAGCCCCAGCATTTT
>TRBJ1-6|-|TRBD1|TRBV30
CAWRTGTNSPLHF
TGTGCCTGGAGGACAGGGACTAATTCACCCCTCCACTTT
>TRBJ2-7|few|-|TRBV2
CASSEDRFYEQYF
TGTGCCAGCAGCGAGGACAGATTCTACGAGCAGTACTTC
>TRBJ2-5|-|-|TRBV6-6
CASSHTAPGETQYF
TGTGCCAGCAGCCACACGGCCCCCGGGGAGACCCAGTACTTC